Following are 32 T cell receptor beta chains from one sample sequenced in a study of blood T cell repertoires in COVID-19. Some clones are missing from TCRdb's copy, which holds only in-frame ones; the method was immunoSEQ multiplex PCR. The data show about 140,000 clones, over 80% seen once. The sequencing sample was made of peripheral blood. The receptors originated from a man aged 50-60 years who had recovered from COVID-19.

The J gene is TRBJ1-1, the V gene TRBV3-1 (or the pseudogene TRBV3-2); unclear D gene. V gave up 3 bases and J gave up 5 bases, with 13 bases separating them. CDR1 and CDR2 (germline): LGHDT, YNNKEL (reference sequence). CDR3 length: 14 amino acids. CDR3 nucleotides: TGTGCCAGCAGCCATCAAGCAGGTTATACTGAAGCTTTCTTT. It codes for CASSHQAGYTEAFF.

The chain is built from TRBV3-1 (or the pseudogene TRBV3-2) and TRBJ2-2; TRBD1 aligns across 9 bases. The length of the CDR3 is 16 residues. V shed 3 bases, J shed 7 bases, and the junction held 9 bases outside the gene matches. Germline CDR1 is LGHDT and CDR2 is YNNKEL (reference sequence). In DNA, the CDR3 is TGTGCCAGCAGCCACCGGGACAGGGAAATTATCGGGGAGCTGTTTTTT. This translates into CASSHRDREIIGELFF.

This clone was counted a single time. V is TRBV5-1 and J is TRBJ1-1; perhaps TRBD1 as D (5 bases). CDR3 size: 14 residues. Trimming removed 1 base at V and 0 bases at J, with 7 bases between. Germline CDR1 reads SGHRS; CDR2 reads YFSETQ. The CDR3 region has the DNA TGCGCCAGCAGCTTGTCAGGGCTGAACACTGAAGCTTTCTTT. It encodes CASSLSGLNTEAFF.

J is TRBJ2-5 and V is TRBV5-1, with 7 bases matching TRBD1. V dropped 4 bases and J dropped 3; count of bases not matched to a gene: 12. The CDR3 has 16 amino acids. The germline gives CDR1 SGHRS, CDR2 YFSETQ. CDR3 region: CASSPEGTAPKETQYF. DNA for the CDR3: TGCGCCAGCAGCCCAGAGGGGACAGCTCCTAAAGAGACCCAGTACTTC.

V usage is TRBV6-2 or TRBV6-3 and J usage is TRBJ2-7, with TRBD2 matching over 7 bases. The CDR3 spans 16 residues. Germline trimming cut 0 bases from V and 2 bases from J; bases unmatched to any gene: 7. The germline V gene encodes CDR1 MNHEY and CDR2 SVGEGT. The CDR3 reads CASSYSVSSGPYEQYF. In DNA, the CDR3 is TGTGCCAGCAGTTACTCGGTGTCTAGCGGACCCTACGAGCAGTACTTC.

This clone was found once. The J gene is TRBJ2-5, the V gene TRBV7-2, with TRBD2 matching over 9 bases. The CDR3 has 18 amino acids. V gave up 1 base and J gave up 5 bases; unmatched junction bases: 14. Germline CDR1 reads SGHTA; CDR2 reads FQGNSA. The DNA for the CDR3 is TGTGCCAGCAGCTTAGACCTGGCGGGGGGGATTCGGGTCGAGACCCAGTACTTC. This codes for CASSLDLAGGIRVETQYF. The whole variable domain, remainder taken from reference TRBV7-2 and TRBJ2-5, is GAGVSQSPSNKVTEKGKDVELRCDPISGHTALYWYRQSLGQGLEFLIYFQGNSAPDKSGLPSDRFSAERTGGSVSTLTIQRTQQEDSAVYLCASSLDLAGGIRVETQYFGPGTRLLVL.

This rearrangement joins TRBV5-1 to TRBJ1-1; a possible D gene is TRBD1 (6 bases). The CDR3 loop spans 13 amino acids. Germline assignment: CDR1 SGHRS and CDR2 YFSETQ. V lost 5 bases and J lost 5, with 13 bases in between. The CDR3 coding sequence is TGCGCCAGCAGAGGTGTACAGGGTACTGAAGCTTTCTTT. Protein: CASRGVQGTEAFF.

This clone was detected a few times. The rearrangement links TRBV19 to TRBJ2-1; tentatively, D is TRBD2 (6 bases). V was clipped by 5 bases and J by 9 bases, with 14 bases between them. Per germline, CDR1 LNHDA and CDR2 SQIVND (reference sequence). The CDR3 covers 13 residues. This CDR3 reads CASSAERVGEQFF. The CDR3 bases are TGTGCCAGTAGTGCTGAGCGGGTTGGTGAGCAGTTCTTC.

CDR3 sequence (DNA): TGCGCCAGCAGTGAGTCTAGGGACAGGGATGGCGAGCAGTACTTC. This codes for CASSESRDRDGEQYF. The chain is built from TRBV10-1 and TRBJ2-7; 9 nucleotides align to TRBD1. There are 15 residues in the CDR3. Germline V lookup: CDR1 WNHNN, CDR2 SYGVQD (reference sequence). V was clipped by 0 bases and J by 6 bases; unmatched bases: 6.

This chain links TRBV5-4 with TRBJ2-2; the match to TRBD2 covers 10 bases. Germline loops: CDR1 SGHNT, CDR2 YYREEE (reference sequence). V dropped 0 bases and J dropped 2; count of bases not matched to a gene: 4. The CDR3 sequence is 17 residues long. Written as DNA, the CDR3 is TGTGCCAGCAGCTTGGCTAGCGGGGGCCTAAACACCGGGGAGCTGTTTTTT. The encoded protein is CASSLASGGLNTGELFF.

The chain employs TRBV4-3 and TRBJ2-5, with 8 positions matching TRBD1. This CDR3 is 15 amino acids long. Germline-derived CDR1 and CDR2 are LGHNA and YSLEER. The V gene end was trimmed by 4 bases and the J gene end by 1 base; junction bases not matched to a gene: 5. In DNA form, the CDR3 reads TGCGCCAGCAGCCCCCGGGACAGGAGCCAAGAGACCCAGTACTTC. Protein sequence: CASSPRDRSQETQYF.

The chain employs TRBV5-6 and TRBJ2-3; D is possibly TRBD2 (5 bases). The CDR3 contains 16 residues. Germline CDR1 SGHDT, CDR2 YYEEEE. V lost 1 base to trimming and J lost 0 bases, with 12 bases between them. Here the CDR3 reads CASSLSMGVSTDTQYF. In DNA, the CDR3 is TGTGCCAGCAGCTTGTCTATGGGAGTCAGCACAGATACGCAGTATTTT. Filled out from reference TRBV5-6 and TRBJ2-3, the complete variable domain reads DAGVTQSPTHLIKTRGQQVTLRCSPKSGHDTVSWYQQALGQGPQFIFQYYEEEERQRGNFPDRFSGHQFPNYSSELNVNALLLGDSALYLCASSLSMGVSTDTQYFGPGTRLTVL.

The chain links TRBV4-3 to TRBJ2-3; 8 nucleotides align to TRBD1. This CDR3 is built from 19 residues. Germline lookup yields CDR1 LGHNA and CDR2 YSLEER. V lost 0 bases to trimming and J lost 6 bases; unmatched junction nucleotides: 17. DNA for the CDR3: TGCGCCAGCAGCCAAGATAGGTTGCAAGGCAGGGGGCCCCGGGATACGCAGTATTTT. Translated: CASSQDRLQGRGPRDTQYF.

The rearrangement joins TRBV5-4 to TRBJ2-1; 8 positions agree with TRBD2. The CDR3 is made up of 17 amino acids. With 0 bases clipped from V and 4 bases from J, the junction kept 9 bases outside the gene matches. Germline CDR1 SGHNT, CDR2 YYREEE (reference sequence). The CDR3 region is CASSLVGLSGVYNEQFF. The CDR3, as DNA: TGTGCCAGCAGCTTGGTCGGACTTAGCGGGGTTTACAATGAGCAGTTCTTC.

This clone was observed once. CDR3 residues: CASSAPPGQGAETQYF. In nucleotides, the CDR3 is TGTGCCAGCAGCGCGCCGCCGGGACAGGGGGCAGAGACCCAGTACTTC. The chain joins TRBV9 to TRBJ2-5, with 12 bases fitting TRBD1. The CDR3 is made up of 16 amino acids. With 3 bases clipped from V and 4 bases from J, the junction kept 7 bases outside the gene matches. The germline CDR1 and CDR2 sequences are SGDLS and YYNGEE.

The chain recombines TRBV13 with TRBJ1-2, with D possibly being TRBD1 (6 bases). The CDR3 totals 14 residues. The germline CDR1 and CDR2 sequences are PRHDT and FYEKMQ (reference sequence). V lost 0 bases to trimming and J lost 4 bases, with 9 bases between them. The CDR3 nucleotides are TGTGCCAGCAGCTTAGGGACAGGCAGCTATGGCTACACCTTC. Its protein product is CASSLGTGSYGYTF.

This chain joins TRBV5-1 and TRBJ2-1; 7 nucleotides match TRBD1. The J segment lost 7 bases and the V segment lost 4 bases, leaving 14 bases of the junction unmatched. Germline V CDR1 and CDR2: SGHRS, YFSETQ. The CDR3 totals 16 residues. The CDR3 nucleotides read TGCGCCAGCAGCCAAGGGGTTGAGACAGGGAGAAATGAGCAGTTCTTC. This codes for CASSQGVETGRNEQFF.

The J gene is TRBJ2-7, the V gene TRBV7-2; TRBD1 aligns across 8 bases. The V segment lost 4 bases and the J segment 6 bases; nucleotides outside the gene matches: 8. Germline CDR1 is SGHTA and CDR2 is FQGNSA. The CDR3 has 14 residues. Written as DNA, the CDR3 is TGTGCCAGCAGCTCCGACAGGGGTGGGGGCGAGCAGTACTTC. It translates to CASSSDRGGGEQYF.

This chain connects TRBV5-1 to TRBJ1-1; 7 positions agree with TRBD1. Germline V gene lookup returns CDR1 SGHRS and CDR2 YFSETQ. This CDR3 has 14 amino acids. With 4 bases clipped from V and 5 bases from J, the junction kept 8 bases outside the gene matches. In nucleotides, the CDR3 is TGCGCCAGCAGCCCGTTATCAGGGGGAACTGAAGCTTTCTTT. This codes for CASSPLSGGTEAFF.

The CDR3 reads CASSGGTATGHPSTDTQYF. CDR3 in DNA: TGTGCCAGTAGTGGGGGGACTGCCACAGGACATCCTAGCACAGATACGCAGTATTTT. The chain employs TRBV19 and TRBJ2-3; perhaps TRBD2 as D (6 bases). V was shortened by 5 bases and J by 0 bases, with 24 bases between the two germline ends. CDR3 length: 19 amino acids. Looked up from germline, CDR1 is LNHDA and CDR2 is SQIVND (reference sequence).

The rearrangement joins TRBV18 to TRBJ1-5; D gene ambiguous. Between the trimmed V and J ends, which lost 5 bases and 5 bases, there was a span of 10 bases. CDR1 KGHSH and CDR2 LQKENI come from the germline V gene. The CDR3 runs to 13 residues. The CDR3: CASSSEGYQPQHF. CDR3 in DNA: TGTGCCAGCTCATCCGAGGGTTATCAGCCCCAGCATTTT. Full variable domain (remainder filled in from reference TRBV18 and TRBJ1-5): NAGVMQNPRHLVRRRGQEARLRCSPMKGHSHVYWYRQLPEEGLKFMVYLQKENIIDESGMPKERFSAEFPKEGPSILRIQQVVRGDSAAYFCASSSEGYQPQHFGDGTRLSIL.

The chain combines TRBV6-5 with TRBJ2-7, with a tentative D call TRBD1 (5 bases). The germline V and J ends were trimmed by 6 bases and 6 bases, with 21 bases remaining between them. The CDR3 loop spans 15 amino acids. From germline, CDR1 is MNHEY and CDR2 SVGAGI. The CDR3 loop reads CASSRIGGAPIEQYF. CDR3 sequence (DNA): TGTGCCAGCAGCCGAATTGGTGGGGCGCCAATCGAGCAGTACTTC.

V usage is TRBV27 and J usage is TRBJ1-1; 9 nucleotides align to TRBD1. Germline V gene sequence: CDR1 MNHEY, CDR2 SMNVEV (reference sequence). The J segment lost 11 bases and the V segment lost 10 bases, leaving 11 bases of the junction unmatched. The CDR3 covers 12 residues. CDR3 in amino acids: CAILTGGYAAFF. CDR3 DNA: TGTGCCATCCTTACAGGGGGCTACGCCGCTTTCTTT.

This chain joins TRBV24-1 and TRBJ2-2; a possible D gene is TRBD1 (5 bases). Germline V gene sequence: CDR1 KGHDR, CDR2 SFDVKD. The V end lost 3 bases, the J end lost 2 bases, and 9 bases lay between the germline ends. This CDR3 region has 15 residues. As DNA, the CDR3 is TGTGCCACCAGTGATAGTACAGGAAACACCGGGGAGCTGTTTTTT. Amino acids: CATSDSTGNTGELFF.

Only one count was recorded for this clone. The chain combines TRBV6-5 with TRBJ2-5; 7 nucleotides line up with TRBD1. Germline values: CDR1 MNHEY, CDR2 SVGAGI. The V gene end was trimmed by 6 bases and the J gene end by 4 bases; junction bases not matched to a gene: 5. The CDR3 is 13 residues long. CDR3 in amino acids: CASRLQGLETQYF. The CDR3 region has the DNA TGTGCCAGCAGATTACAGGGGTTAGAGACCCAGTACTTC.

The V and J genes are TRBV5-4 and TRBJ2-1, with D maybe TRBD1 (5 bases). Germline V gene lookup returns CDR1 SGHNT and CDR2 YYREEE (reference sequence). The CDR3 has 15 amino acids. V lost 3 bases and J lost 3, with 13 bases in between. The CDR3 is CASSSQGSVYNEQFF. CDR3 nucleotide sequence: TGTGCCAGCAGCTCCCAGGGATCGGTCTACAATGAGCAGTTCTTC.

The chain combines TRBV7-7 with TRBJ2-2; TRBD2 matches 11 bases. The CDR3 is made up of 16 amino acids. J was trimmed by 4 bases and V by 5 bases; bases with no gene match: 6. In germline, CDR1 is SSHAT, CDR2 FNYEAQ (reference sequence). DNA of the CDR3: TGTGCCAGCAGCCCCCACGGGACTAGCGGCACCGGGGAGCTGTTTTTT. This sequence encodes CASSPHGTSGTGELFF.

V is TRBV5-4 and J is TRBJ2-2, with D unresolved. The germline V gene has CDR1 SGHNT and CDR2 YYREEE (reference sequence). The CDR3 extends over 14 amino acids. V lost 0 bases, J lost 6 bases, and 9 bases lay in between. In nucleotides, the CDR3 is TGTGCCAGCAGCTTGGGACTCAGCCCCGGGGAGCTGTTTTTT. Translating it yields CASSLGLSPGELFF. Full variable domain (remainder filled in from reference TRBV5-4 and TRBJ2-2): ETGVTQSPTHLIKTRGQQVTLRCSSQSGHNTVSWYQQALGQGPQFIFQYYREEENGRGNFPPRFSGLQFPNYSSELNVNALELDDSALYLCASSLGLSPGELFFGEGSRLTVL.

Worth noting for this clone: The junction departs from germline at one end; a sequencing error may be responsible. This chain joins TRBV2 and TRBJ1-2, with D possibly matching TRBD1 (6 bases). Germline V gene lookup returns CDR1 SNHLY and CDR2 FYNNEI. This CDR3 is 15 amino acids long. The CDR3 DNA reads TGTGCCAGCAGGGAAGGGCGGGGGGCTACCTATGGCTACACCTTC. It specifies CASREGRGATYGYTF. Combining the CDR3 with reference TRBV2 and TRBJ1-2 gives the whole variable domain EPEVTQTPSHQVTQMGQEVILRCVPISNHLYFYWYRQILGQKVEFLVSFYNNEISEKSEIFDDQFSVERPDGSNFTLKIRSTKLEDSAMYFCASREGRGATYGYTFGSGTRLTVV.

The chain recombines TRBV5-8 with TRBJ2-7; TRBD1 is a possible D gene (5 bases). V shed 5 bases and J shed 1 base, with 13 bases lying between them. In germline, CDR1 is SGHTS, CDR2 YDEGEE. The CDR3 contains 14 residues. CDR3 in DNA: TGTGCCAGCAGATATAGGGGCCGATCCTACGAGCAGTACTTC. It is translated as CASRYRGRSYEQYF.

The V and J genes are TRBV7-6 and TRBJ2-1, with TRBD2 as a possible D gene (6 bases). CDR3 length: 17 residues. The germline V gene has CDR1 SGHVS and CDR2 FNYEAQ. Trimming left V 5 bases short and J 4 bases short, with 21 bases between. The CDR3 here is CASSPMGGGEDYNEQFF. The CDR3 DNA reads TGTGCCAGCAGCCCAATGGGGGGAGGAGAAGATTACAATGAGCAGTTCTTC. Looking up the rest from reference TRBV7-6 and TRBJ2-1 gives the full variable domain: GAGVSQSPRYKVTKRGQDVALRCDPISGHVSLYWYRQALGQGPEFLTYFNYEAQQDKSGLPNDRFSAERPEGSISTLTIQRTEQRDSAMYRCASSPMGGGEDYNEQFFGPGTRLTVL.

The V gene is TRBV6-5, the J gene TRBJ1-4, with a possible D match to TRBD1 (5 bases). The CDR3 sequence is 14 residues long. Germline lookup yields CDR1 MNHEY and CDR2 SVGAGI. Trimming took 0 bases from V and 8 from J, leaving 10 bases between them. The CDR3 is CASSYSGGTEKLFF. In DNA form, the CDR3 reads TGTGCCAGCAGTTACTCTGGGGGGACCGAAAAACTGTTTTTT.